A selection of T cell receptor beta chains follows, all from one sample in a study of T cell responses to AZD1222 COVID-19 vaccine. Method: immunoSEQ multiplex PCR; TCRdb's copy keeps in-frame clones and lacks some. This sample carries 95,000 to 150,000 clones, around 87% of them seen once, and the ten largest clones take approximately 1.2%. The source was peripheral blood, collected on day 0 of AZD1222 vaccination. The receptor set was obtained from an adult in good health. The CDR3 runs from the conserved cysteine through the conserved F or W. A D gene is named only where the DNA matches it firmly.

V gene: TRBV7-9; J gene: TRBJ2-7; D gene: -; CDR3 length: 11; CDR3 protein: CASSSNYEQYF
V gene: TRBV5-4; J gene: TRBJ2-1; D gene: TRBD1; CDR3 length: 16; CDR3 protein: CASSLPDRGTYNEQFF
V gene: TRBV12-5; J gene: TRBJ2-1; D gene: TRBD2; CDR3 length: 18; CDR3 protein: CASGLVQVAGGSYNEQFF
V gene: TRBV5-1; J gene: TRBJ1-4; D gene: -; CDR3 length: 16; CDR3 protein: CASSLGHRVPNEKLFF
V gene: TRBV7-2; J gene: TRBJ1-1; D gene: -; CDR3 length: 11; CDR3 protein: CASSISRQAFF
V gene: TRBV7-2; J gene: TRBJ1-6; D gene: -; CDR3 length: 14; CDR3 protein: CASSVTGGYSPLHF
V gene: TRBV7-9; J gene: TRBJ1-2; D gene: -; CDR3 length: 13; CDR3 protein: CASSLSRAYGYTF
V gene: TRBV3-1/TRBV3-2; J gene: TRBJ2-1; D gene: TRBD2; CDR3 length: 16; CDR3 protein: CASSHPSGSSYNEQFF
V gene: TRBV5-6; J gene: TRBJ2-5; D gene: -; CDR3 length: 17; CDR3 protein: CASSLAGGRGVEETQYF
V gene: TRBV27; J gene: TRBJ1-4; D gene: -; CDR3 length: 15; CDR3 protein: CASSPVTGRSEKLFF
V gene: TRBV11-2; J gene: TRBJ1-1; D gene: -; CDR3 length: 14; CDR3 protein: CASSLDPGLAEAFF
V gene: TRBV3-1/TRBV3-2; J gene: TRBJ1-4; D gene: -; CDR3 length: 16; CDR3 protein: CASSQAAVRGREKLFF
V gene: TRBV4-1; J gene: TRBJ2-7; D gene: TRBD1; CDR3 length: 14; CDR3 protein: CASSPRQGSFEQYF
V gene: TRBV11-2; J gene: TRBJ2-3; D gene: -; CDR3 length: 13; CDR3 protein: CASSLGNTDTQYF
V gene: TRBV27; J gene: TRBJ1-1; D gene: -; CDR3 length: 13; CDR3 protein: CASSLSTNTEAFF
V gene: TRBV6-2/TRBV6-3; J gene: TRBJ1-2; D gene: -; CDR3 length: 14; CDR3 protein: CASSGDNSNYGYTF
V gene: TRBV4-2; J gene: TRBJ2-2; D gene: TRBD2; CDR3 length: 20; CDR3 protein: CASSQEFAGLAGSNTGELFF
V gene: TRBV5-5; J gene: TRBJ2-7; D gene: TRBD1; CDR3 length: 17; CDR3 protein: CASSLAAGQGYSYEQYF
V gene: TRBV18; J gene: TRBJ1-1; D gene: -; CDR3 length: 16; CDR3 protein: CASSPGQGRMNTEAFF